The 11 T cell receptor beta chains reported below all come from one sample, sequenced in a study of early T cells in non-severe SARS-CoV-2 infection. In TCRdb, the 5' RACE reads were re-called with MiXCR into one record per CDR3 protein. This sample has 75,000 or so distinct CDR3 sequences, with about 10% found just once. Sequenced material: whole blood, taken at baseline. The receptors were gathered from an adult who was a healthcare worker with PCR-confirmed SARS-CoV-2 infection or an uninfected control (not recorded which).

This clonotype was detected many times. The chain carries TRBV7-3 and TRBJ2-2; D unclear. CDR3 length equals 16 residues. V gave up 1 base and J gave up 7 bases, with 16 bases separating them. Germline CDR1 is SGHTA and CDR2 is FQGTGA. In nucleotides, the CDR3 is TGTGCCAGCAGCTTAAATCCAGCTAGTCTAGGCGGGGAGCTGTTTTTT. This gives the protein CASSLNPASLGGELFF.

The rearrangement joins TRBV29-1 to TRBJ1-1; 8 bases fit TRBD1. The CDR3 is made up of 11 amino acids. V lost 6 bases to trimming and J lost 6 bases; unmatched junction nucleotides: 3. Germline CDR1 SQVTM, CDR2 ANQGSEA. This CDR3 reads CSVGQGPEAFF. The CDR3 nucleotides are TGCAGCGTCGGACAGGGTCCTGAAGCTTTCTTT.

The V gene is TRBV3-1, the J gene TRBJ1-5; D call uncertain. Germline CDR1 reads LGHDT; CDR2 reads YNNKEL (reference sequence). V was cut by 0 bases and J by 2 bases, with 8 bases left in between. The CDR3 spans 15 residues. For the CDR3, the DNA is TGTGCCAGCAGCCAAGATGGGCGGGGCAATCAGCCCCAGCATTTT. Its protein product is CASSQDGRGNQPQHF.

V usage is TRBV29-1 and J usage is TRBJ2-1; D may be TRBD2 (5 bases). This CDR3 has 18 amino acids. From germline, CDR1 is SQVTM and CDR2 ANQGSEA. V lost 3 bases and J 0 bases, leaving 21 bases between the germline ends. The CDR3 protein is CSVDPWGSARSSYNEQFF. In DNA form, the CDR3 reads TGCAGCGTTGACCCCTGGGGTAGCGCACGGAGCTCCTACAATGAGCAGTTCTTC.

This chain uses TRBV20-1 with TRBJ2-7; the D gene is possibly TRBD2 (6 bases). Germline loops: CDR1 DFQATT, CDR2 SNEGSKA (reference sequence). V shed 2 bases and J shed 3 bases, with 11 bases lying between them. The length of the CDR3 is 13 residues. CDR3 in amino acids: CSARQGGGYEQYF. The CDR3, as DNA: TGCAGTGCTAGACAGGGAGGAGGCTACGAGCAGTACTTC.

The V gene is TRBV9, the J gene TRBJ1-1; 9 bases fit TRBD1. The trim removed 4 bases at V and 4 bases at J, leaving 8 bases unmatched. This CDR3 is 15 amino acids long. In germline, CDR1 is SGDLS, CDR2 YYNGEE. The CDR3, as DNA: TGTGCCAGCAGCCGTGCGACAGGGGGTATCACTGAAGCTTTCTTT. Protein sequence: CASSRATGGITEAFF. The complete variable domain, with remaining parts taken from reference TRBV9 and TRBJ1-1, reads DSGVTQTPKHLITATGQRVTLRCSPRSGDLSVYWYQQSLDQGLQFLIQYYNGEERAKGNILERFSAQQFPDLHSELNLSSLELGDSALYFCASSRATGGITEAFFGQGTRLTVV.

In its sample, this clonotype was seen many times. The CDR3 sequence is CASRPGTGDTGELFF. In DNA form, the CDR3 reads TGTGCCAGCAGGCCCGGGACAGGGGACACCGGGGAGCTGTTTTTT. The gene calls are TRBV11-3 and TRBJ2-2, with 10 bases identical to TRBD1. CDR3 length: 15 amino acids. The germline gives CDR1 SGHNT, CDR2 YENEEA. V trimming: 6 bases; J trimming: 3 bases; junction bases outside the gene matches: 4.

In its sample, this clonotype was seen many times. V and J are TRBV9 and TRBJ2-1, with TRBD2 matching over 7 bases. Trimming at V came to 4 bases and at J to 0 bases, leaving 7 bases not matched to a gene. This CDR3 spans 16 amino acids. In germline, CDR1 is SGDLS, CDR2 YYNGEE. The CDR3 DNA is TGTGCCAGCAGCTGGAAGCGGGGAAGCTCCTACAATGAGCAGTTCTTC. Translating it yields CASSWKRGSSYNEQFF.

This clonotype occurred a few times. The chain combines TRBV20-1 with TRBJ2-5; tentatively, D is TRBD1 or TRBD2 (5 bases each). The CDR3 runs to 15 residues. Germline V gives CDR1 DFQATT, CDR2 SNEGSKA (reference sequence). Trimming cost V 3 bases and J 4 bases, with 18 bases left between them. CDR3 coding DNA: TGCAGTGCTAGGAAGGGGAGATTAAGCATAGAGACCCAGTACTTC. As protein: CSARKGRLSIETQYF.

This sequence joins TRBV5-4 and TRBJ2-3, with TRBD2 matching over 13 bases. CDR1 and CDR2 from the germline V gene are SGHNT and YYREEE (reference sequence). The ends lost 4 bases at V and 1 base at J; junction bases unmatched: 12. CDR3 size: 19 residues. The chain's CDR3 is CASSPKGLAGDGGTDTQYF. DNA for the CDR3: TGTGCCAGCAGCCCCAAAGGACTAGCGGGAGACGGTGGCACAGATACGCAGTATTTT.

This clonotype was recorded a few times. The CDR3 region is CASSERQGMNTEAFF. In nucleotides, the CDR3 is TGTGCCAGCAGCGAGAGGCAAGGGATGAACACTGAAGCTTTCTTT. J is TRBJ1-1 and V is TRBV9; no clear D gene. V dropped 3 bases and J dropped 0 bases, with 12 bases sitting between them. In germline, CDR1 is SGDLS, CDR2 YYNGEE. The CDR3 length is 15 residues.